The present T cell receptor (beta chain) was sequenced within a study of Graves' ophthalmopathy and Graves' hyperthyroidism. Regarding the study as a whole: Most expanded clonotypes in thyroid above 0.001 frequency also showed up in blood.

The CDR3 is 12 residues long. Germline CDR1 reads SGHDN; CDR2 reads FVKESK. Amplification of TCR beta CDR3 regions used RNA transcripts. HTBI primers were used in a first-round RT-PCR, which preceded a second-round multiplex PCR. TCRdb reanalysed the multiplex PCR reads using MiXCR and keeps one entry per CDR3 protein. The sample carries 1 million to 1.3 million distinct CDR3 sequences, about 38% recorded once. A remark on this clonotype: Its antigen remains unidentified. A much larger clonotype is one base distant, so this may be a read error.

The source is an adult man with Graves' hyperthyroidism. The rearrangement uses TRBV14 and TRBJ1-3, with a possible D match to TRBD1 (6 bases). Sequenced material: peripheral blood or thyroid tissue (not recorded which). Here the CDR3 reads CAFQGPGDTIYF. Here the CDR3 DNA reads TGTGCCTTCCAGGGGCCTGGAGACACCATATATTTT.